Below, 14 T cell receptor beta chains from the same sample are listed, as sequenced in a study of regulatory and conventional T cells in RAG deficiency. Produced via immunoSEQ multiplex PCR; TCRdb's table is partial and in-frame only. The table has roughly 10,000 clones, around 94% seen once; the top ten hold about 1.5%. Blood CD4+ CD25-low CD127-high conventional T cells supplied the genomic DNA template. Sample: CD4+ effector T cells sorted from blood. These TCRs come from a human donor with RAG deficiency presenting as severe combined immunodeficiency.

The gene calls are TRBV9 and TRBJ2-1; 7 nucleotides line up with TRBD1. The ends lost 0 bases at V and 2 bases at J; junction bases unmatched: 2. Germline V gene sequence: CDR1 SGDLS, CDR2 YYNGEE. The CDR3 covers 15 residues. This CDR3 reads CASSVEGAPYNEQFF. As DNA, the CDR3 is TGTGCCAGCAGCGTAGAGGGGGCCCCCTACAATGAGCAGTTCTTC. Full variable domain (missing parts from reference TRBV9 and TRBJ2-1): DSGVTQTPKHLITATGQRVTLRCSPRSGDLSVYWYQQSLDQGLQFLIQYYNGEERAKGNILERFSAQQFPDLHSELNLSSLELGDSALYFCASSVEGAPYNEQFFGPGTRLTVL.

The gene calls are TRBV18 and TRBJ2-5, with D maybe TRBD1 (6 bases). The germline V and J ends were trimmed by 3 bases and 5 bases, with 13 bases remaining between them. The CDR3 is 14 amino acids. Germline assignment: CDR1 KGHSH and CDR2 LQKENI. The CDR3 nucleotides are TGTGCCAGCTCACCTTGGGGGCCAGGGGAGACCCAGTACTTC. It encodes CASSPWGPGETQYF.

The V gene is TRBV19, the J gene TRBJ1-5; a possible D gene is TRBD1 (6 bases). The V gene's germline CDR1 is LNHDA and CDR2 SQIVND (reference sequence). The CDR3 length is 14 residues. Trimming took 3 bases from V and 3 from J, leaving 9 bases between them. The CDR3 is CASSIRGTNQPQHF. DNA for the CDR3: TGTGCCAGTAGTATCAGGGGAACCAATCAGCCCCAGCATTTT.

This clone appeared a single time. The genes are TRBV5-4 and TRBJ2-3, with 7 bases lining up with TRBD1. Germline CDR1 SGHNT, CDR2 YYREEE (reference sequence). V was pared by 3 bases and J by 6 bases, with 4 bases of the junction left unmatched. The CDR3 loop spans 13 amino acids. CDR3 sequence: CASSSDREDTQYF. DNA for the CDR3: TGTGCCAGCAGCTCCGACAGGGAGGATACGCAGTATTTT.

CDR3 nucleotides: TGTGCCAGTAGTGGCACAGGGCAGCGACAGCCCCAGCATTTT. Translating it yields CASSGTGQRQPQHF. This sequence joins TRBV19 and TRBJ1-5; possibly TRBD1 for D (6 bases). The germline gives CDR1 LNHDA, CDR2 SQIVND (reference sequence). With 5 bases removed from V and 7 bases from J, the gap between germline ends came to 15 bases. The length of the CDR3 is 14 residues. The whole variable domain, filled in from reference TRBV19 and TRBJ1-5, reads DGGITQSPKYLFRKEGQNVTLSCEQNLNHDAMYWYRQDPGQGLRLIYYSQIVNDFQKGDIAEGYSVSREKKESFPLTVTSAQKNPTAFYLCASSGTGQRQPQHFGDGTRLSIL.

The chain carries TRBV19 and TRBJ2-5; 7 nucleotides align to TRBD1. Germline V gene sequence: CDR1 LNHDA, CDR2 SQIVND (reference sequence). The CDR3 has 12 amino acids. V was clipped by 6 bases and J by 2 bases; unmatched bases: 0. This CDR3 is CASRDRQETQYF. CDR3 sequence (DNA): TGTGCCAGTAGGGACAGGCAAGAGACCCAGTACTTC. Supplemented by reference TRBV19 and TRBJ2-5, the full variable domain reads DGGITQSPKYLFRKEGQNVTLSCEQNLNHDAMYWYRQDPGQGLRLIYYSQIVNDFQKGDIAEGYSVSREKKESFPLTVTSAQKNPTAFYLCASRDRQETQYFGPGTRLLVL.

J is TRBJ2-5 and V is TRBV9; tentative D call: TRBD2 (5 bases). CDR1 is SGDLS and CDR2 is YYNGEE in the germline V gene. Trimming stripped 0 bases from V and 4 bases from J, with 13 bases between. This CDR3 spans 15 amino acids. CDR3 sequence reads: CASSVALSGIETQYF. CDR3 nucleotides: TGTGCCAGCAGCGTAGCCCTCTCCGGGATAGAGACCCAGTACTTC.

The chain couples TRBV10-3 to TRBJ2-5; the D call may be TRBD1 or TRBD2 (5 bases each). This CDR3 spans 15 amino acids. Germline CDR1 reads ENHRY; CDR2 reads SYGVKD. V shed 3 bases and J shed 5 bases, with 16 bases lying between them. The CDR3 sequence: CAISDGGGAMETQYF. The CDR3, as DNA: TGTGCCATCAGTGATGGGGGTGGGGCAATGGAGACCCAGTACTTC.

This clone was counted a single time. The CDR3 DNA follows: TGCGCCAGCAGCTTGGCGTTGGGGCGCTGGCCCCAGCATTTT. This translates into CASSLALGRWPQHF. The chain recombines TRBV5-1 with TRBJ1-5, with a possible D match to TRBD1 (5 bases). CDR3 length equals 14 residues. Germline CDR1 reads SGHRS; CDR2 reads YFSETQ. Trimming took off 0 bases at V and 9 bases at J, with 13 bases between the two ends.

The chain employs TRBV6-5 and TRBJ2-1, with D tentatively TRBD1 or TRBD2 (5 bases each). The CDR3 is 14 amino acids. The germline V and J ends were trimmed by 4 bases and 11 bases, with 18 bases remaining between them. In germline, CDR1 is MNHEY, CDR2 SVGAGI. The CDR3 loop reads CASSFERPGPQQFF. CDR3 sequence (DNA): TGTGCCAGCAGTTTTGAAAGGCCGGGACCCCAGCAGTTCTTC.

This rearrangement joins TRBV4-3 to TRBJ1-1, with D uncertain. Germline loops: CDR1 LGHNA, CDR2 YSLEER. This CDR3 spans 14 amino acids. The ends were cut back, 0 bases at V and 2 bases at J, with 7 bases in the middle. CDR3 sequence: CASSQEIANTEAFF. The CDR3 DNA is TGCGCCAGCAGCCAAGAGATAGCAAACACTGAAGCTTTCTTT.

This chain uses TRBV5-1 with TRBJ2-3; possible D gene TRBD2, 6 bases. The CDR3 covers 14 residues. Germline V gene lookup returns CDR1 SGHRS and CDR2 YFSETQ. With 2 bases removed from V and 2 bases from J, the gap between germline ends came to 9 bases. In DNA, the CDR3 is TGCGCCAGCAGCTTTGGGGGGTACACAGATACGCAGTATTTT. As protein: CASSFGGYTDTQYF.

V usage is TRBV27 and J usage is TRBJ2-5, with TRBD1 matching 10 bases. The CDR3 spans 13 residues. From germline, CDR1 is MNHEY and CDR2 SMNVEV (reference sequence). The J segment lost 6 bases and the V segment lost 6 bases, leaving 4 bases of the junction unmatched. The CDR3 sequence is CASRPTGGQTQYF. DNA for the CDR3: TGTGCCAGCAGACCGACAGGGGGCCAGACCCAGTACTTC.

This clone was observed a few times. The chain recombines TRBV5-1 with TRBJ2-7; 10 nucleotides match TRBD1. Germline lookup yields CDR1 SGHRS and CDR2 YFSETQ. This CDR3 comprises 15 residues. Germline trimming cut 0 bases from V and 5 bases from J; bases unmatched to any gene: 5. CDR3 sequence (DNA): TGCGCCAGCAGCTTGGGGGGGACAGGGGCCCACGAGCAGTACTTC. This codes for CASSLGGTGAHEQYF.